The source of this T cell receptor (beta chain) is a study of response to subunit inactivated influenza vaccine. From the RT-PCR reads, TCRdb called clonotypes with MiXCR, one entry per CDR3 protein. The table records a few hundred thousand distinct CDR3 sequences, around 15% of them present only once. There are many counts of this clonotype. Its antigen is as yet unknown. Overall study results and limits: The authors proposed limited new T cell recruitment per seasonal influenza vaccination.

The V and J ends lost 3 bases and 5 bases respectively, with 7 bases between them. The CDR3 is made up of 12 amino acids. Germline values: CDR1 MDHEN, CDR2 SYDVKM. Sequencing was performed on PBMCs from blood, taken 12 days after vaccination. The chain recombines TRBV28 with TRBJ2-5; D may be TRBD1 (5 bases). This TCR was recovered from a man aged 50 or older who received an inactivated influenza vaccine. The CDR3 region is CASSFGAETQYF. CDR3 DNA sequence: TGTGCCAGCAGTTTTGGGGCGGAGACCCAGTACTTC.